The present T cell receptor beta chain was sequenced within a study of naive and memory T cell subsets. Study conclusions and caveats: More TCRs at tuberculin sites were read as hypersensitivity T cell infiltration.

As to treatment: skin biopsy from PPD injection site in Mantoux-positive individual. An oligonucleotide containing a UMI was ligated to the 3' end of TCR cDNA. Amplification of ligated cDNA took four PCR rounds with SP2 and nested alpha and beta constant primers. Each CDR3 protein gets one entry after TCRdb re-called the UMI-ligation and nested PCR reads with MiXCR. Of more than 13,000 distinct CDR3 sequences listed, 4.5% to 6.5% are singletons. In its sample, this clonotype is medium-sized (0.01 to 0.1%). Its antigen is not identified. Germline-derived CDR1 and CDR2 are LGHNA and YNFKEQ. Trimming cost V 0 bases and J 1 base; bases outside gene matches: 3. The CDR3 consists of 16 residues.

Specimen: skin, collected from a tuberculin skin test site. The chain joins TRBV4-2 to TRBJ2-1, with TRBD2 matching over 7 bases. The sequence was obtained from an adult in good health. DNA of the CDR3: TGTGCCAGCAGCCAAGACCCCGGGGGGTCCTACAATGAGCAGTTCTTC. Translating it yields CASSQDPGGSYNEQFF.